This T cell receptor beta chain was captured in a study of Graves' ophthalmopathy and Graves' hyperthyroidism. Findings and caveats of the study: Blood also contained most of the expanded thyroid clonotypes above 0.001 frequency.

Researchers took RNA transcripts and amplified TCR beta CDR3 regions from them. HTBI primers served in a first-round RT-PCR, which a second-round multiplex PCR followed. A single record per CDR3 protein comes from TCRdb applying MiXCR to the multiplex PCR reads. The sample lists 240,000 or so distinct CDR3 sequences, 45% occurring once. Where ophthalmopathy was present, donors had moderate-to-severe activity, CAS ≥3, NOSPECS ≥4 and duration under 3 months. Clinical symptoms, serum thyroxine, TRAb, thyroid ultrasound and orbital computed tomography determined diagnosis. The PBMC fraction was derived from 9 to 10 ml of fresh peripheral blood. A note on this clonotype: The antigen remains undetermined.

This sequence was found in an adult man with Graves' ophthalmopathy. The sequenced material came from peripheral blood.

The CDR3 region has the DNA TGTGCCAGCAGCCAGTGGGGGAGGGGCACTGAAGCTTTCTTT. Translating gives CASSQWGRGTEAFF. This chain uses TRBV14 with TRBJ1-1, with D maybe TRBD1 (5 bases). Germline lookup yields CDR1 SGHDN and CDR2 FVKESK. This CDR3 comprises 14 residues. The V end lost 3 bases, the J end lost 4 bases, and 12 bases lay between the germline ends.